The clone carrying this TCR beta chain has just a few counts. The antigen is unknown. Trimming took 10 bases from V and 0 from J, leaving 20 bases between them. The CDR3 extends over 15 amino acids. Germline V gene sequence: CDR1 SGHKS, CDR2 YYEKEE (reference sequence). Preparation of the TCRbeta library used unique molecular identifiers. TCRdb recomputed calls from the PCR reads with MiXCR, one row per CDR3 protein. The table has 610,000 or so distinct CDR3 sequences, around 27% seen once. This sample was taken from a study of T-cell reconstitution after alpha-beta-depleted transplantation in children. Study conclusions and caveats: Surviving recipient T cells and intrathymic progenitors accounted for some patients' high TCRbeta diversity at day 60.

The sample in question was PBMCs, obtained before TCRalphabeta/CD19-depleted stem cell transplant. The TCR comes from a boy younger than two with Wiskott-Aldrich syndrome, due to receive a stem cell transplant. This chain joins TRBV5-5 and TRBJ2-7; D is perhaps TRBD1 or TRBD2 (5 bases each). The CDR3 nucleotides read TGTGCCCACCTGGGACGGCTGCAAAACTCCTACGAGCAGTACTTC. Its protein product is CAHLGRLQNSYEQYF.